This record looks at one TCR beta chain sequence and its context. Its antigen is not known. This sample stems from a study of OX40 agonist ivuxolimab in advanced cancers. About the research overall: Two cutaneous melanoma patients and one hepatocellular carcinoma patient, three in all, had partial responses. Overall study findings and caveats: The study found that CD8+ T cells averaged more expanded clones than CD4+.

Some clones are missing from TCRdb's copy, which holds only in-frame ones; the method was immunoSEQ multiplex PCR. The table shows about 62,000 clones, with roughly 84% occurring only once. Germline-derived CDR1 and CDR2 are ENHRY and SYGVKD. This CDR3 comprises 13 residues. The V end was cut by 10 bases, the J end by 5 bases, with 17 bases between. This TCR was sampled from an adult with an advanced solid tumor such as melanoma, head and neck, liver or kidney cancer. J is TRBJ1-2 and V is TRBV10-3; D is perhaps TRBD1 (6 bases). The sequencing used CD4+ or CD8+ T cells sorted from blood, collected in a trial of the OX40 agonist ivuxolimab. CDR3 amino acids: CATQTGGRYGYTF. The CDR3 DNA follows: TGTGCCACCCAGACAGGAGGCAGGTATGGCTACACCTTC.